The T cell receptor beta chain described here comes from a study of T cell repertoires in cytomegalovirus infection. Study-level background: Signatures in public TCR beta sequences pointed to both CMV infection and matching HLA type.

A single record per CDR3 protein comes from TCRdb applying MiXCR to the reads. The table has some 300,000 distinct CDR3 sequences, roughly a sixth seen once. The ends lost 4 bases at V and 1 base at J; junction bases unmatched: 13. Looked up from germline, CDR1 is SNHLY and CDR2 is FYNNEI. This CDR3 comprises 17 residues. Source material: PBMCs. V usage is TRBV2 and J usage is TRBJ2-7; the match to TRBD1 covers 7 bases. This clonotype originated in a human donor in good health (CMV status not recorded). Some clones in this sample may be carry-over from other donors' samples. CDR3 bases: TGTGCCAGCAGTGTTATCTCGGGACAGACCAATTCCTACGAGCAGTACTTC. Translating it yields CASSVISGQTNSYEQYF.